The text below deals with one TCR beta chain. Its antigen is still unknown. Documented time point: postoperative day 105 after intestinal transplantation (dayNNNN = postoperative day). Method: immunoSEQ multiplex PCR; TCRdb's copy keeps in-frame clones and lacks some. The sample has roughly 11,000 clones; roughly 90% are singletons. The data originate from a study of graft-versus-host responses after intestinal transplantation. Study summary: Transplant types were multivisceral, liver-intestinal, or isolated intestinal. Anti-thymocyte globulin served as induction for all recipients, who then took tacrolimus and steroids for about 3 years.

CDR1 SEHNR and CDR2 FQNEAQ come from the germline V gene (reference sequence). Trimming at V came to 4 bases and at J to 7 bases, leaving 6 bases not matched to a gene. The CDR3 runs to 15 residues. General study results and limits: With peak circulating GvH clone levels came an association with early post-transplant HvG declines. Recipient marrow showed GvH clones, some seen first in ileum or blood.

The origin of this receptor is a human patient who received an intestinal transplant, so some T cells may come from the graft donor. The specimen was PBMCs, collected 105 days after intestinal transplantation. The genes are TRBV7-9 and TRBJ1-4; 10 bases are a match to TRBD1. Written as DNA, the CDR3 is TGTGCCAGCAGCTCCTCCGGGACAGGGGTTGAAAAACTGTTTTTT. It encodes CASSSSGTGVEKLFF.